This T cell receptor beta chain is from a study of T-cell reconstitution after alpha-beta-depleted transplantation in children. Per the germline V gene, CDR1 is MNHNS and CDR2 is SASEGT. The CDR3 contains 13 residues. V was clipped by 11 bases and J by 4 bases, with 17 bases between them. In its sample, this clonotype was seen many times. Unique molecular identifiers were built into the TCRbeta library. TCRdb used MiXCR to reprocess the PCR reads, holding one entry per CDR3 protein. There are roughly 350,000 distinct CDR3 sequences in the sample; approximately 10% occur only once, and around 2.4% lies in the top ten.

The origin of this receptor is a human donor who donated a stem cell graft to a child with acute lymphoblastic leukemia. The source was PBMCs from the stem cell graft donor, collected from the stem cell graft. The chain links TRBV6-1 to TRBJ1-1; weak D call: TRBD1 (6 bases). DNA of the CDR3: TGTGCCTGCCACAGGGTCATGGCCACTGAAGCTTTCTTT. This encodes CACHRVMATEAFF.